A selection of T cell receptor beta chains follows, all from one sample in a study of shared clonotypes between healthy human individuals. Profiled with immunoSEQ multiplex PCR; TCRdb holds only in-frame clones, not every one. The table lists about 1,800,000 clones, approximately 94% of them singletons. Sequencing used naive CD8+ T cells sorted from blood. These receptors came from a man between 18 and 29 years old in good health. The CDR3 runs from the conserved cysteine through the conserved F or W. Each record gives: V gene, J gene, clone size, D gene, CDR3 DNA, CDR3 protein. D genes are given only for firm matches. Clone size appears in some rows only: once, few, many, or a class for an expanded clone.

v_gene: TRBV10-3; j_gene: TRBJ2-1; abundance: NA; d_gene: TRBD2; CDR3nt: TGTGCCATCAGCGTAGCGGGAGGGGTCGATGAGCAGTTCTTC; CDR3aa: CAISVAGGVDEQFF
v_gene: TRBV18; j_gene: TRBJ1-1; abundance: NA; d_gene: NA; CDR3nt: TGTGCCGGGGGGGACGGAGTTAACACTGAAGCTTTCTTT; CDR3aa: CAGGDGVNTEAFF
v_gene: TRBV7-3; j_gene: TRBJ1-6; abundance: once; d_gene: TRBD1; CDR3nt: TGTGCCAGCAGCCTGACAGGGGACCCCTATAATTCACCCCTCCACTTT; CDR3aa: CASSLTGDPYNSPLHF
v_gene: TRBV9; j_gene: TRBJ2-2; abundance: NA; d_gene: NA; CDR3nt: TGTGCCAGCAGCTTCCGTCACACCGGGGAGCTGTTTTTT; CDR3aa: CASSFRHTGELFF
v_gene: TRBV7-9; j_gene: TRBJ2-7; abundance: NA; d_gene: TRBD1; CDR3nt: TGTGCCAGCAGCGTGACGGGGACAGGCGAACCCTACGAGCAGTACTTC; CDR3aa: CASSVTGTGEPYEQYF
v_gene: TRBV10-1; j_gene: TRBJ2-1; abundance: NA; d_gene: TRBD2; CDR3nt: TGCGCCAGCATTAGAGGACTAGCGATTACCTACAATGAGCAGTTCTTC; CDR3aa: CASIRGLAITYNEQFF
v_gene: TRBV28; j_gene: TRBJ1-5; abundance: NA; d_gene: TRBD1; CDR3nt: TGTGCCAGCGGGACAGGGGCTAATAGCAATCAGCCCCAGCATTTT; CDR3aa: CASGTGANSNQPQHF
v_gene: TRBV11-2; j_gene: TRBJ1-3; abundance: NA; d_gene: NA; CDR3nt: TGTGCCAGCAGCTTGGAGCCGTCAGGAAACACCATATATTTT; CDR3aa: CASSLEPSGNTIYF
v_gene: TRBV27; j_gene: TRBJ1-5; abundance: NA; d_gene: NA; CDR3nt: TGTGCCAGCAGTCCGTCCGGCGGAACCTACAATCAGCCCCAGCATTTT; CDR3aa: CASSPSGGTYNQPQHF
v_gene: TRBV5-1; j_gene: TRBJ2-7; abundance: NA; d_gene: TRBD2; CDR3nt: TGCGCCAGCAGCTCCGGACTAGCGGGAGAGTACGAGCAGTACTTC; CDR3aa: CASSSGLAGEYEQYF
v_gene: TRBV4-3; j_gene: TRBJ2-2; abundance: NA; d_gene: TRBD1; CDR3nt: TGCGCCAGCAGCCCGATCCAGGGGGCGGATTCGAACACCGGGGAGCTGTTTTTT; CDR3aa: CASSPIQGADSNTGELFF
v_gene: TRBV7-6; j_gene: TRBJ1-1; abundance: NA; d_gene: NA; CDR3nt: TGTGCCAGCAGCGCCCATGATTGGAACACTGAAGCTTTCTTT; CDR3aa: CASSAHDWNTEAFF
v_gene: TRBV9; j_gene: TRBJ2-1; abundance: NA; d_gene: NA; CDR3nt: TGTGCCAGCAGCCCTACTTACTCCCCTTACAATGAGCAGTTCTTC; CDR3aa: CASSPTYSPYNEQFF
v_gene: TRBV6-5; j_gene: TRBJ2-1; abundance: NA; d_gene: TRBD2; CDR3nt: TGTGCCAGCGGGGGGGGGCTAGCGGGAGTTAGTGAGCAGTTCTTC; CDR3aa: CASGGGLAGVSEQFF
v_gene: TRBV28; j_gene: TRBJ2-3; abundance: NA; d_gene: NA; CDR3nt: TGTGCCAGCAGTTCAACCCCATGGGTAGATACGCAGTATTTT; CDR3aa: CASSSTPWVDTQYF
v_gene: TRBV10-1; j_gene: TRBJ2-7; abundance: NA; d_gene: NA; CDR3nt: TGCGCCAGCACGGAAGGGTACTACGAGCAGTACTTC; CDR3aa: CASTEGYYEQYF
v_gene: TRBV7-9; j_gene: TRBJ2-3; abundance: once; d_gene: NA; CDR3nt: TGTGCCAGCAGCTGGACGGAGGACCGCGCAGATACGCAGTATTTT; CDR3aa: CASSWTEDRADTQYF
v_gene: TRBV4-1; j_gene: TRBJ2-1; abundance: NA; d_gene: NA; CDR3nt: TGCGCCAGCAGCCACCCGGGACTCTTCTACAATGAGCAGTTCTTC; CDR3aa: CASSHPGLFYNEQFF
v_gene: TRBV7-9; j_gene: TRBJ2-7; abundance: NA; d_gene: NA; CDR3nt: TGTGCCAGCAGCCAGAGCGGGCTGAGCTCCTACGAGCAGTACTTC; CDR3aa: CASSQSGLSSYEQYF
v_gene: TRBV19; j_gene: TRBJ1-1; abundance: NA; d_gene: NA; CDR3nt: TGTGCCAGTAGTATGATGGTGAGGGGCCAACCTGAAGCTTTCTTT; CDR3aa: CASSMMVRGQPEAFF
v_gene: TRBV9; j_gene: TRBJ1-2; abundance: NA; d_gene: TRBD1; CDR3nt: TGTGCCAGCAACGAAGGGGGCGCGGATGGCTACACCTTC; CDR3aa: CASNEGGADGYTF
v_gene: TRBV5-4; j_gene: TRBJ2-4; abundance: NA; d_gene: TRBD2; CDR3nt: TGTGCCAGCAGCTTAGAGGCGGGGGAAAACATTCAGTACTTC; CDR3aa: CASSLEAGENIQYF
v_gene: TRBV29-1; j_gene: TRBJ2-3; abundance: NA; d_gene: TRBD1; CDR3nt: TGCAGCGTCCAACAGGGGCCCACAGATACGCAGTATTTT; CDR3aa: CSVQQGPTDTQYF
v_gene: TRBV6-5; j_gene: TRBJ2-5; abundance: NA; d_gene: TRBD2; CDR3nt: TGTGCCAGCAGCGGTGGACTAGCGATGGAGACCCAGTACTTC; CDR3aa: CASSGGLAMETQYF
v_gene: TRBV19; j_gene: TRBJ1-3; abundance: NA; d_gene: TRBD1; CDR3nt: TGTGCCAGTAGTGTGGACAGGGGGCCTGGAAACACCATATATTTT; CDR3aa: CASSVDRGPGNTIYF
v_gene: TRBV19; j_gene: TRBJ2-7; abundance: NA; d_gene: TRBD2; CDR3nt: TGTGCCAGTAGCCCGGGACTATACGAGCAGTACTTC; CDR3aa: CASSPGLYEQYF
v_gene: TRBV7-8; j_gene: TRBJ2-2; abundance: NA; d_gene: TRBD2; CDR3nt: TGTGCCAGCAGCTCCCTAGCGGGGAACACCGGGGAGCTGTTTTTT; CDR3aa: CASSSLAGNTGELFF
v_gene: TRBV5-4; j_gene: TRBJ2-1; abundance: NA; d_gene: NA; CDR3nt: TGTGCCAGCAGCTTGGACGACAGCTACAATGAGCAGTTCTTC; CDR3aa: CASSLDDSYNEQFF
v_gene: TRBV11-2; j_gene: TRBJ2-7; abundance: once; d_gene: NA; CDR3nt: TGTGCCAGCAGCTTTGTCCTCACCTACGAGCAGTACTTC; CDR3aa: CASSFVLTYEQYF
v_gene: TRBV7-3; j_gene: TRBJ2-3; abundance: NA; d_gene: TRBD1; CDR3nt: TGTGCCAGCAGCTCAGGGACAGGTAACACAGATACGCAGTATTTT; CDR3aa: CASSSGTGNTDTQYF
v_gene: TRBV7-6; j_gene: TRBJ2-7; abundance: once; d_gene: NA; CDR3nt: TGTGCCAGCAGCTTAGACAGTACCTACGAGCAGTACTTC; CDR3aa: CASSLDSTYEQYF
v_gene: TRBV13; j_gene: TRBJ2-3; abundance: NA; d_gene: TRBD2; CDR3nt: TGTGCCAGCAGCCCTAGCGGGAGTGAGGATACGCAGTATTTT; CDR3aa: CASSPSGSEDTQYF
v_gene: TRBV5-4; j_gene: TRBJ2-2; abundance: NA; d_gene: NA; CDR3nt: TGTGCCAGCAGTCAACAAGGCGCCGGGGAGCTGTTTTTT; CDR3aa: CASSQQGAGELFF
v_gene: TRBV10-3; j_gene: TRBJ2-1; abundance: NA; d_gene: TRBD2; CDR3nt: TGTGCCATCAGTGGACTAGCGGGATTAACGGACAATGAGCAGTTCTTC; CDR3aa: CAISGLAGLTDNEQFF
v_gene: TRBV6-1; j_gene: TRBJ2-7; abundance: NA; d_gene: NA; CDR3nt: TGTGCCAGCAGTGAAGCGGGGGTTGGAAGTAGAGAGCAGTACTTC; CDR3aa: CASSEAGVGSREQYF
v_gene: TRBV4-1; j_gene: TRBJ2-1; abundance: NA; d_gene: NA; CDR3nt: TGCGCCAGCACATCCTCTACCAGGGGATCCTACAATGAGCAGTTCTTC; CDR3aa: CASTSSTRGSYNEQFF
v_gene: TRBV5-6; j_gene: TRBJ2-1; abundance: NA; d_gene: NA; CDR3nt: TGTGCCAGCAGCATGACTAGTTTTGATGAGCAGTTCTTC; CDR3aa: CASSMTSFDEQFF
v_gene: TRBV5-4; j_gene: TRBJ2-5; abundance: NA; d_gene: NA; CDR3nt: TGTGCCAGCAGCCCCCCCTTATCCGAGACCCAGTACTTC; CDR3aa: CASSPPLSETQYF
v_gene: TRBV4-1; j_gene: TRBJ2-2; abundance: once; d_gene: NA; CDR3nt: TGCGCCAGCAGCCAAGATGGTGCATGGACCGGGGAGCTGTTTTTT; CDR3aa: CASSQDGAWTGELFF
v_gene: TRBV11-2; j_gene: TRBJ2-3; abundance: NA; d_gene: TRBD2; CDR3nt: TGTGCCAGCAGTCCCGGGACTACTAGCACAGATACGCAGTATTTT; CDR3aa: CASSPGTTSTDTQYF
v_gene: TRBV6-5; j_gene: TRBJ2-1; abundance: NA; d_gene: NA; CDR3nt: TGTGCCAGCAGTTACGGGGGGGCCGGTGAGCAGTTCTTC; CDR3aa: CASSYGGAGEQFF
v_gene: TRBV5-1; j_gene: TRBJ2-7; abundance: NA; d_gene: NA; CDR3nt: TGCGCCAGCAGCTTGGCTCCACAGCGAAACTACGAGCAGTACTTC; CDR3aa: CASSLAPQRNYEQYF
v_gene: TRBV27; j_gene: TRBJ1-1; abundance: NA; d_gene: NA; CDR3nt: TGTGCCAGCAGGCCTGCGTCATTGAACACTGAAGCTTTCTTT; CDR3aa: CASRPASLNTEAFF